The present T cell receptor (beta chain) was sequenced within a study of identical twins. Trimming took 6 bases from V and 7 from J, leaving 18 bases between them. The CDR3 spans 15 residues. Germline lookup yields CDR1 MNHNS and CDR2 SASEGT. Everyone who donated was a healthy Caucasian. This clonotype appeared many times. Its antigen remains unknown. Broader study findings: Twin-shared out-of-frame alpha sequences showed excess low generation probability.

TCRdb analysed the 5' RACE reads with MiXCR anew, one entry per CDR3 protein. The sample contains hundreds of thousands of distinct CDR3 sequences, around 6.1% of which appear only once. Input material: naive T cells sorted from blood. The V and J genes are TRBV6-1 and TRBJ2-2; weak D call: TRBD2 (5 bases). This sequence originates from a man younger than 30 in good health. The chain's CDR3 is CASRFRPADDGELFF. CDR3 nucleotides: TGTGCCAGCAGATTCCGTCCAGCGGATGACGGGGAGCTGTTTTTT.